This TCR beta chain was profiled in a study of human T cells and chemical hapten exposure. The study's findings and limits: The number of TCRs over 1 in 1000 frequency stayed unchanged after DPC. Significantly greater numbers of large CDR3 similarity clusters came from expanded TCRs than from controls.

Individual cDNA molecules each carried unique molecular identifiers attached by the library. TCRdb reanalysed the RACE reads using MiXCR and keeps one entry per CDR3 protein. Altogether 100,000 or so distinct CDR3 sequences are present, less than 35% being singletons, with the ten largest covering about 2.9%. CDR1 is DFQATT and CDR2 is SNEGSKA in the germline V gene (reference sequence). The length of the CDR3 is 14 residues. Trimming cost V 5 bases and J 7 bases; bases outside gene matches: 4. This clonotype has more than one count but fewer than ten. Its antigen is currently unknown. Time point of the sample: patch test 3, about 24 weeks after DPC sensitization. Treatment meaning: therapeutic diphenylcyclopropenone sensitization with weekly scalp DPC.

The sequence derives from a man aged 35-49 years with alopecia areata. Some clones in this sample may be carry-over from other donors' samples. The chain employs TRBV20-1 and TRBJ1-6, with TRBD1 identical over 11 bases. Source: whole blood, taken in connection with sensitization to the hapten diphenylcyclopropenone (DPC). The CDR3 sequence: CSAVGTGGNSPLHF. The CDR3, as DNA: TGCAGTGCTGTCGGGACAGGGGGGAATTCACCCCTCCACTTT.